This note documents a single T cell receptor beta chain sequence. Its antigen is as yet unknown. Sequencing used immunoSEQ multiplex PCR; TCRdb keeps in-frame clones, though not all of them. Here the sample spans 130,000 or so clones, approximately 93% being singletons. These data come from a study of T cell responses to AZD1222 COVID-19 vaccine. Overall study results and limits: Epitopes outside B.1.351 and B.1.1.7 mutated regions reportedly drew nearly half of spike TCRs.

Germline V lookup: CDR1 DFQATT, CDR2 SNEGSKA (reference sequence). V was clipped by 6 bases and J by 5 bases, with 10 bases between them. The CDR3 runs 11 residues. The sequence came from an adult in good health. Sequenced material: peripheral blood, taken on day 0 of AZD1222 vaccination. The rearrangement links TRBV20-1 to TRBJ2-5; no clear D gene. The CDR3 sequence: CSAEERETQYF. As DNA, the CDR3 is TGCAGTGCCGAAGAACGGGAGACCCAGTACTTC.